This T cell receptor beta chain stems from a study of T cell responses to AZD1222 COVID-19 vaccine. The protocol was immunoSEQ multiplex PCR, while the TCRdb copy is restricted to in-frame clones and leaves out a portion. The sample yields some 130,000 clones, around 89% seen once. Germline-derived CDR1 and CDR2 are LNHNV and YYDKDF (reference sequence). This CDR3 comprises 12 residues. The germline V and J ends were trimmed by 3 bases and 8 bases, with 8 bases remaining between them. This clonotype originated in an adult in good health. The V call is TRBV15, the J call TRBJ1-5, with D uncertain. The specimen comprised peripheral blood, sampled on day 0 of AZD1222 vaccination. The CDR3 sequence: CATSSLGEPQHF. The CDR3 nucleotides are TGTGCCACCAGCAGCCTCGGGGAGCCCCAGCATTTT. Full variable domain (remainder filled in from reference TRBV15 and TRBJ1-5): DAMVIQNPRYQVTQFGKPVTLSCSQTLNHNVMYWYQQKSSQAPKLLFHYYDKDFNNEADTPDNFQSRRPNTSFCFLDIRSPGLGDTAMYLCATSSLGEPQHFGDGTRLSIL.